The 26 T cell receptor beta chains presented below share a single source sample, sequenced in a study of OX40 agonist ivuxolimab in advanced cancers. Library creation used the immunoSEQ multiplex PCR assay. What TCRdb holds here is the immuneACCESS table cut down to in-frame rearrangements. Part of the clones is not present; checked against another copy, under half of the missing clones reflect an unresolved V gene, and the others are unexplained. The sample contains 65,000 to 75,000 clones, under 90% of them found a single time. Jointly, the top ten make up 5% to 6.5% of the sample. Material: CD4+ or CD8+ T cells sorted from blood, obtained in a trial of the OX40 agonist ivuxolimab. All receptors come from an adult with an advanced solid tumor such as melanoma, head and neck, liver or kidney cancer.

The chain couples TRBV9 to TRBJ2-3, with 11 positions matching TRBD2. The V segment lost 3 bases and the J segment 4 bases; nucleotides outside the gene matches: 10. The length of the CDR3 is 17 residues. Germline V gives CDR1 SGDLS, CDR2 YYNGEE. The CDR3 is CASSGHQLAGVADTQYF. DNA of the CDR3: TGTGCCAGCAGCGGGCACCAACTAGCGGGAGTAGCAGATACGCAGTATTTT.

This clone was picked up one time. V and J are TRBV27 and TRBJ2-1; tentative D call: TRBD1 (6 bases). Trimming shortened V by 8 bases and J by 5 bases, and 10 bases separated the two germline ends. Germline V CDR1 and CDR2: MNHEY, SMNVEV (reference sequence). CDR3 length: 12 residues. CDR3 DNA sequence: TGTGCCAGCGGTAGGACAGACAATGAGCAGTTCTTC. Translating it yields CASGRTDNEQFF.

This chain joins TRBV7-2 and TRBJ2-7; 8 bases are a match to TRBD1. The CDR3 has 13 residues. Per germline, CDR1 SGHTA and CDR2 FQGNSA. Unmatched junction bases numbered 5, after V lost 5 bases and J lost 5 bases. The CDR3 DNA is TGTGCCAGCAGCCGGACAGGGAACAACGAGCAGTACTTC. Its protein product is CASSRTGNNEQYF.

This chain connects TRBV7-2 to TRBJ2-2; D unresolved. This CDR3 is built from 12 residues. The V gene lost 5 bases and the J gene lost 8 bases, with 9 bases spanning the gap. Germline V gene lookup returns CDR1 SGHTA and CDR2 FQGNSA. The CDR3 DNA reads as TGTGCCAGCAGCCCTAGGGTAGGGGAGCTGTTTTTT. Translation: CASSPRVGELFF. Variable domain in full (rest from reference TRBV7-2 and TRBJ2-2): GAGVSQSPSNKVTEKGKDVELRCDPISGHTALYWYRQSLGQGLEFLIYFQGNSAPDKSGLPSDRFSAERTGGSVSTLTIQRTQQEDSAVYLCASSPRVGELFFGEGSRLTVL.

The rearrangement links TRBV5-1 to TRBJ2-1; D perhaps matches TRBD2 (5 bases). The V end was cut by 6 bases, the J end by 2 bases, with 9 bases between. Germline V gene lookup returns CDR1 SGHRS and CDR2 YFSETQ. The CDR3 extends over 13 amino acids. CDR3 amino acids: CASTGLTYNEQFF. CDR3 coding DNA: TGCGCCAGCACAGGACTCACCTACAATGAGCAGTTCTTC.

The chain uses TRBV18 and TRBJ2-7; D might be TRBD2 (5 bases). The CDR3 has 13 amino acids. Trimming pared 3 bases from V and 6 bases from J, leaving 12 bases between. CDR1 is KGHSH, CDR2 LQKENI, per germline. The CDR3 sequence: CASSPTGVVEQYF. CDR3 DNA sequence: TGTGCCAGCTCACCTACCGGGGTTGTCGAGCAGTACTTC.

The chain links TRBV27 to TRBJ2-1; D call uncertain. V lost 8 bases and J 9 bases, leaving 11 bases between the germline ends. This CDR3 is built from 11 residues. Germline assignment: CDR1 MNHEY and CDR2 SMNVEV (reference sequence). The CDR3 nucleotides are TGTGCCAGCCAACTCGTCGGTGAGCAGTTCTTC. Its protein product is CASQLVGEQFF.

There are a few counts of this clone. This chain connects TRBV5-4 to TRBJ2-7; a possible D gene is TRBD1 (6 bases). V dropped 4 bases and J dropped 0 bases, with 8 bases sitting between them. CDR1 SGHNT and CDR2 YYREEE come from the germline V gene (reference sequence). The CDR3 sequence is 13 residues long. The CDR3 sequence is CASSRDNSYEQYF. CDR3 nucleotides: TGTGCCAGCAGCCGGGACAACTCCTACGAGCAGTACTTC.

V usage is TRBV11-2 and J usage is TRBJ2-7, with TRBD1 identical over 7 bases. The V gene end was trimmed by 5 bases and the J gene end by 2 bases; junction bases not matched to a gene: 6. The CDR3 loop spans 14 amino acids. Germline V CDR1 and CDR2: SGHAT, FQNNGV. As DNA, the CDR3 is TGTGCCAGCAGCAAATTAACAGGGGCCTACGAGCAGTACTTC. It yields the protein CASSKLTGAYEQYF.

This rearrangement joins TRBV18 to TRBJ2-1, with 15 bases lining up with TRBD2. Unmatched junction bases numbered 3, after V lost 2 bases and J lost 7 bases. This CDR3 is built from 16 residues. Germline V CDR1 and CDR2: KGHSH, LQKENI. The CDR3 sequence is CASSPNGLAGGNEQFF. The CDR3 DNA reads as TGTGCCAGCTCACCAAACGGACTAGCGGGGGGGAATGAGCAGTTCTTC.

CDR3 bases: TGTGCCAGCAGTTGGACAGGCGGCCCGTATGGCTACACCTTC. It encodes CASSWTGGPYGYTF. The chain has TRBV6-5 and TRBJ1-2; TRBD1 agrees at 7 bases. The CDR3 totals 14 residues. Germline assignment: CDR1 MNHEY and CDR2 SVGAGI. The trim removed 4 bases at V and 5 bases at J, leaving 7 bases unmatched.

The genes are TRBV6-1 and TRBJ2-7; TRBD1 aligns across 8 bases. The CDR3 totals 13 residues. CDR1 and CDR2 (germline): MNHNS, SASEGT. V shed 6 bases, J shed 5 bases, and the junction held 6 bases outside the gene matches. This chain's CDR3 is CASRRTGSDEQYF. The CDR3 DNA sequence: TGTGCCAGCAGAAGGACAGGGAGTGACGAGCAGTACTTC.

V is TRBV7-3 and J is TRBJ2-7; D is perhaps TRBD1 (6 bases). The V end lost 8 bases, the J end lost 6 bases, and 8 bases lay between the germline ends. Germline V gene sequence: CDR1 SGHTA, CDR2 FQGTGA. The CDR3 covers 10 residues. The CDR3 reads CASHRVEQYF. As DNA, the CDR3 is TGTGCCAGCCACAGGGTCGAGCAGTACTTC.

This clone was detected once. The chain is built from TRBV19 and TRBJ2-2, with D possibly TRBD2 on 5 matching bases. Trimming stripped 4 bases from V and 3 bases from J, with 12 bases between. This CDR3 has 15 residues. Germline V CDR1 and CDR2: LNHDA, SQIVND (reference sequence). The CDR3 loop is CASSKWESYTGELFF. CDR3 nucleotides: TGTGCCAGTAGTAAGTGGGAGAGCTACACCGGGGAGCTGTTTTTT.

This chain joins TRBV27 and TRBJ2-1; 7 nucleotides agree with TRBD1. The CDR3 length is 14 residues. From germline, CDR1 is MNHEY and CDR2 SMNVEV (reference sequence). V was clipped by 6 bases and J by 6 bases; unmatched bases: 8. CDR3 nucleotides: TGTGCCAGCAGCCCACAGGGGCGCTTCAATGAGCAGTTCTTC. Translated, it gives CASSPQGRFNEQFF.

The CDR3 spells CASSQLGTGETEAFF. In DNA form, the CDR3 reads TGTGCCAGCAGCCAGCTCGGGACAGGGGAGACTGAAGCTTTCTTT. The V gene is TRBV7-8, the J gene TRBJ1-1, with 10 bases aligning to TRBD1. The V gene end was trimmed by 5 bases and the J gene end by 5 bases; junction bases not matched to a gene: 8. Germline V gives CDR1 SGHVS, CDR2 FQNEAQ. The CDR3 length is 15 residues.

In its sample, this clone was seen once. The rearrangement joins TRBV6-4 to TRBJ2-3; 9 nucleotides match TRBD1. The ends lost 5 bases at V and 1 base at J; junction bases unmatched: 1. The V gene's germline CDR1 is MRHNA and CDR2 SNTAGT. The CDR3 contains 14 residues. The CDR3 spells CASSRTGGTDTQYF. Written as DNA, the CDR3 is TGTGCCAGCAGTCGGACAGGGGGCACAGATACGCAGTATTTT.

The J gene is TRBJ2-3, the V gene TRBV19; 7 nucleotides match TRBD1. Germline V gene sequence: CDR1 LNHDA, CDR2 SQIVND (reference sequence). This CDR3 spans 14 amino acids. The trim removed 5 bases at V and 2 bases at J, leaving 4 bases unmatched. For the CDR3, the DNA is TGTGCCAGTAGTCGAGGGGGCGTCACAGATACGCAGTATTTT. Its protein product is CASSRGGVTDTQYF.

The rearrangement links TRBV29-1 to TRBJ1-4, with a tentative D call TRBD1 (5 bases). Per the germline V gene, CDR1 is SQVTM and CDR2 is ANQGSEA. Trimming removed 0 bases at V and 8 bases at J, with 13 bases between. The CDR3 sequence is 14 residues long. CDR3 loop: CSVEDRGGGEKLFF. CDR3 DNA sequence: TGCAGCGTTGAAGATCGGGGTGGGGGAGAAAAACTGTTTTTT.

The rearrangement links TRBV18 to TRBJ2-5, with 7 bases fitting TRBD2. Germline values: CDR1 KGHSH, CDR2 LQKENI. The CDR3 runs 14 residues. With 4 bases clipped from V and 4 bases from J, the junction kept 6 bases outside the gene matches. CDR3 residues: CASSRRELGETQYF. The CDR3 DNA follows: TGTGCCAGCTCACGGCGGGAGCTGGGAGAGACCCAGTACTTC. Full variable domain (rest looked up from reference TRBV18 and TRBJ2-5): NAGVMQNPRHLVRRRGQEARLRCSPMKGHSHVYWYRQLPEEGLKFMVYLQKENIIDESGMPKERFSAEFPKEGPSILRIQQVVRGDSAAYFCASSRRELGETQYFGPGTRLLVL.

This clone has a handful of counts. The V and J genes are TRBV5-6 and TRBJ2-1; D is uncertain. Germline CDR1 SGHDT, CDR2 YYEEEE. Between the trimmed V and J ends, which lost 1 base and 10 bases, there was a span of 12 bases. This CDR3 contains 13 residues. CDR3: CASSLPIGIEQFF. CDR3 sequence (DNA): TGTGCCAGCAGCTTGCCTATCGGCATAGAGCAGTTCTTC.

The rearrangement joins TRBV18 to TRBJ2-7; 9 nucleotides align to TRBD2. The CDR3 covers 15 residues. CDR1 KGHSH and CDR2 LQKENI come from the germline V gene. The junction had 2 bases not matched to a gene; V was cut back by 1 base and J by 1 base. The CDR3 DNA follows: TGTGCCAGCTCACCACAGCGGGGGGAATCCTACGAGCAGTACTTC. Protein product: CASSPQRGESYEQYF.

The CDR3 spells CASSDGTVNEKLFF. The CDR3 DNA is TGTGCCAGTAGCGACGGGACAGTAAATGAAAAACTGTTTTTT. The chain joins TRBV19 to TRBJ1-4, with 7 bases aligning to TRBD1. Germline V gene data show CDR1 as LNHDA and CDR2 as SQIVND (reference sequence). This CDR3 comprises 14 residues. The junction had 6 bases not matched to a gene; V was cut back by 6 bases and J by 5 bases. The whole variable domain, filled in from reference TRBV19 and TRBJ1-4, reads DGGITQSPKYLFRKEGQNVTLSCEQNLNHDAMYWYRQDPGQGLRLIYYSQIVNDFQKGDIAEGYSVSREKKESFPLTVTSAQKNPTAFYLCASSDGTVNEKLFFGSGTQLSVL.

This rearrangement joins TRBV29-1 to TRBJ1-1; 8 positions agree with TRBD1. Germline CDR1 reads SQVTM; CDR2 reads ANQGSEA. After removal of 2 bases from V and 4 bases from J, the junction contained 6 bases not matched to a gene. This CDR3 contains 14 residues. CDR3 nucleotide sequence: TGCAGCGTTGAACCACAGGGGGGAGGCACTGAAGCTTTCTTT. Translation gives CSVEPQGGGTEAFF.

The rearrangement links TRBV5-1 to TRBJ2-2, with TRBD1 as a possible D gene (6 bases). Trimming shortened V by 4 bases and J by 3 bases, and 13 bases separated the two germline ends. Germline CDR1 and CDR2: SGHRS and YFSETQ. CDR3 length equals 15 residues. Here the CDR3 DNA reads TGCGCCAGCAGCGGGGGACATGATTACACCGGGGAGCTGTTTTTT. Protein sequence: CASSGGHDYTGELFF.

This clone was detected a few times. V is TRBV28 and J is TRBJ1-1; perhaps TRBD1 as D (6 bases). V was cut by 6 bases and J by 1 base, with 15 bases left in between. Germline-derived CDR1 and CDR2 are MDHEN and SYDVKM. This CDR3 has 15 residues. The CDR3 DNA follows: TGTGCCAGCAGCGGACAGAGCGACTGGAACACTGAAGCTTTCTTT. Translating it yields CASSGQSDWNTEAFF.